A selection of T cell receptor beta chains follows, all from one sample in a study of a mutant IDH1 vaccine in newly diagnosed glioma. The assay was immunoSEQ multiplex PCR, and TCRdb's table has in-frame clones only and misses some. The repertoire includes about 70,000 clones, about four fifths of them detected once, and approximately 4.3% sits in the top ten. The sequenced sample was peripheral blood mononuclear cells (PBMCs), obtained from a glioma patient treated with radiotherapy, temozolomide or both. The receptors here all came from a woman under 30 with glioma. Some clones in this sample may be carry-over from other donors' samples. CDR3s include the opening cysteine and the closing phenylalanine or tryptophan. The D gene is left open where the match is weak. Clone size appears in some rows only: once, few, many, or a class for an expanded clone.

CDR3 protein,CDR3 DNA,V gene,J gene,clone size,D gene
CASSQDLGRVYGYTF,TGCGCCAGCAGCCAAGATCTCGGCAGGGTCTATGGCTACACCTTC,TRBV4-3,TRBJ1-2,NA,NA
CASSPDRGLYGYTF,TGCGCCAGCAGCCCGGACAGGGGGCTCTATGGCTACACCTTC,TRBV5-1,TRBJ1-2,NA,TRBD1
CASSPREGNQPQHF,TGCGCCAGCAGCCCCCGGGAAGGCAATCAGCCCCAGCATTTT,TRBV4-1,TRBJ1-5,NA,NA
CASSEVRTATGGYTF,TGTGCCAGCAGTGAAGTGAGGACAGCCACGGGTGGCTACACCTTC,TRBV6-1,TRBJ1-2,NA,NA
CASSLSPSEWYEQYF,TGTGCCAGCAGTTTATCCCCGTCCGAGTGGTACGAGCAGTACTTC,TRBV27,TRBJ2-7,few,NA
CASSTRGQATYEQYF,TGCGCCAGCAGCACCCGGGGGCAGGCCACCTACGAGCAGTACTTC,TRBV4-1,TRBJ2-7,NA,NA
CASSLISGTGELFF,TGCGCCAGCAGCTTGATTTCGGGGACCGGGGAGCTGTTTTTT,TRBV5-1,TRBJ2-2,NA,NA
CAWGVAGNEQYF,TGTGCCTGGGGAGTAGCGGGAAACGAGCAGTACTTC,TRBV30,TRBJ2-7,NA,TRBD2
CASSDRSSNQPQHF,TGTGCCAGCAGCGATCGTAGTAGCAATCAGCCCCAGCATTTT,TRBV7-9,TRBJ1-5,few,NA
CASRPQDPEAFF,TGTGCCAGCAGGCCACAGGATCCTGAAGCTTTCTTT,TRBV7-6,TRBJ1-1,NA,NA
CASSFYWTGPNTGELFF,TGTGCCAGCAGTTTTTATTGGACAGGTCCGAACACCGGGGAGCTGTTTTTT,TRBV27,TRBJ2-2,NA,TRBD1
CASSFMTGKAETQYF,TGTGCCAGTAGCTTTATGACAGGGAAAGCAGAGACCCAGTACTTC,TRBV19,TRBJ2-5,once,TRBD1
CASSPPGNTEAFF,TGTGCCAGCAGCCCCCCCGGGAACACTGAAGCTTTCTTT,TRBV5-6,TRBJ1-1,NA,NA
CASSWRQDNSPLHF,TGTGCCAGCAGCTGGAGACAGGATAATTCACCCCTCCACTTT,TRBV11-2,TRBJ1-6,NA,NA
CASSLYRTGSEQYF,TGTGCCAGCAGTCTATACCGGACAGGGAGCGAGCAGTACTTC,TRBV27,TRBJ2-7,NA,TRBD1
CASTPLADSSYEQYF,TGTGCCAGCACCCCCCTGGCGGATAGCTCCTACGAGCAGTACTTC,TRBV7-9,TRBJ2-7,NA,NA
CASSGGGFGYTF,TGTGCCAGCAGCGGAGGGGGGTTTGGCTACACCTTC,TRBV5-6,TRBJ1-2,NA,NA
CASTFGLAGKRDTGELFF,TGTGCCAGCACCTTTGGTCTAGCGGGGAAGCGCGACACCGGGGAGCTGTTTTTT,TRBV2,TRBJ2-2,NA,TRBD2